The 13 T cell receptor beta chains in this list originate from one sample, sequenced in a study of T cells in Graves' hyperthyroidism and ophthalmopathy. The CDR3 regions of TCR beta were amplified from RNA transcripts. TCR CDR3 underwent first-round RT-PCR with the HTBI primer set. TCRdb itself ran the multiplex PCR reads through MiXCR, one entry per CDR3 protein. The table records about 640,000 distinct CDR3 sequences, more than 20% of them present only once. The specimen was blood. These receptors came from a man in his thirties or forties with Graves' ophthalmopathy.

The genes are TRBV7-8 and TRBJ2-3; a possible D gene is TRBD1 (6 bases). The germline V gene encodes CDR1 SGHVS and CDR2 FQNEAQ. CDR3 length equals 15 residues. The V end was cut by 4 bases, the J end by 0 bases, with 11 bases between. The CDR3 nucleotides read TGTGCCAGCAGCTCCCGGGACACCAGCACAGATACGCAGTATTTT. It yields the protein CASSSRDTSTDTQYF.

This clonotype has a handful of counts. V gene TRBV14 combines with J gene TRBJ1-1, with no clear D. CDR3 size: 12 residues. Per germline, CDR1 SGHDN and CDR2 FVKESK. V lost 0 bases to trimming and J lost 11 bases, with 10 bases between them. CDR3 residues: CASSQDRVGAFF. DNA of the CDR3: TGTGCCAGCAGCCAAGACCGGGTAGGGGCTTTCTTT.

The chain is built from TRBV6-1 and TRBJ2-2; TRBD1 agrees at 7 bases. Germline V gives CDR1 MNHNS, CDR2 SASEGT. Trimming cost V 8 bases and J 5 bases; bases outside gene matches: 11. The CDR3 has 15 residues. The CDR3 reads CASGPGQVGTGELFF. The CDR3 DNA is TGTGCCAGCGGTCCCGGACAGGTTGGGACCGGGGAGCTGTTTTTT.

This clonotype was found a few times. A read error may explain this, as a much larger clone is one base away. In nucleotides, the CDR3 is TGTGCCAGCAGCCCCGGGACTAGCGGCCACGAGCAGTACTTC. Translation: CASSPGTSGHEQYF. The rearrangement links TRBV9 to TRBJ2-7, with 11 bases matching TRBD2. Germline CDR1 SGDLS, CDR2 YYNGEE. Unmatched junction bases numbered 5, after V lost 4 bases and J lost 5 bases. The CDR3 length is 14 residues.

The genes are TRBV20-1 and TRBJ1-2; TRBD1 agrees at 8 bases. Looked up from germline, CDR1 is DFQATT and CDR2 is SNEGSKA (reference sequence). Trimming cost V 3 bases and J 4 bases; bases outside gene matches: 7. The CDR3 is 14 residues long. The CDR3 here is CSASGQGAVYGYTF. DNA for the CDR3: TGCAGTGCTAGCGGACAGGGAGCTGTCTATGGCTACACCTTC.

CDR3 coding DNA: TGTGCCAGCTCACCAGCGCAGGGGGGAAATTCACCCCTCCACTTT. It encodes CASSPAQGGNSPLHF. The rearrangement uses TRBV18 and TRBJ1-6; 7 bases line up with TRBD1. The CDR3 covers 15 residues. J lost 7 bases, V lost 2 bases, and 5 bases had no gene match. CDR1 is KGHSH and CDR2 is LQKENI in the germline V gene.

In DNA form, the CDR3 reads TGTGCCAGCAGTGAAGTAAGGGGAAATTCACCCCTCCACTTT. Translated, it gives CASSEVRGNSPLHF. The chain employs TRBV6-1 and TRBJ1-6; a weak D match, TRBD1 (5 bases). V lost 1 base, J lost 7 bases, and 8 bases lay in between. The germline gives CDR1 MNHNS, CDR2 SASEGT. CDR3 length equals 14 residues.

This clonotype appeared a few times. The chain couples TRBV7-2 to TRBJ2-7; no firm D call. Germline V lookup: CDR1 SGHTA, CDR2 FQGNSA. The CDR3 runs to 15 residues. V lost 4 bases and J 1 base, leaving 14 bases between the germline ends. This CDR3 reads CASSSGPPPSYEQYF. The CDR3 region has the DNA TGTGCCAGCAGCTCCGGACCCCCTCCTTCCTACGAGCAGTACTTC.

The chain's CDR3 is CASSPGMGLDETQYF. The CDR3 coding sequence is TGTGCCAGCAGCCCCGGCATGGGCTTGGACGAGACCCAGTACTTC. The V and J genes are TRBV6-1 and TRBJ2-5; D gene uncertain. Per the germline V gene, CDR1 is MNHNS and CDR2 is SASEGT. Between the trimmed V and J ends, which lost 6 bases and 5 bases, there was a span of 19 bases. The CDR3 has 15 residues.

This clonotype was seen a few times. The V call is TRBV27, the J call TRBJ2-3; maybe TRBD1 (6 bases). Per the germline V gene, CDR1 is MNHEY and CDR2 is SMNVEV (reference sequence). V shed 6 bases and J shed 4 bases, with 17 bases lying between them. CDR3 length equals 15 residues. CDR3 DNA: TGTGCCAGCAGCCCGGGACATTCTTCGGCAGATACGCAGTATTTT. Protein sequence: CASSPGHSSADTQYF.

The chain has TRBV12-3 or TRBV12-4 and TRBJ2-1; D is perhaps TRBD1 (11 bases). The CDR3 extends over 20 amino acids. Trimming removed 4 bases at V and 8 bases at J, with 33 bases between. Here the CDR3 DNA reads TGTGCCAGCAGTTCCGGGGACAGGGGGTTGAGCGGGAGGGGGGGTTATGAGCAGTTCTTC. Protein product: CASSSGDRGLSGRGGYEQFF.

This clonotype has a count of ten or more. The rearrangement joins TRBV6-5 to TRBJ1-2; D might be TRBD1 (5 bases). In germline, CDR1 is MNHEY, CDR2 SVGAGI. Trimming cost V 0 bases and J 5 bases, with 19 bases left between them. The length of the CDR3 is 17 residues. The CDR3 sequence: CASSYSPGGTKPYGYTF. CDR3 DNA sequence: TGTGCCAGCAGTTACTCGCCCGGTGGGACGAAGCCTTATGGCTACACCTTC.

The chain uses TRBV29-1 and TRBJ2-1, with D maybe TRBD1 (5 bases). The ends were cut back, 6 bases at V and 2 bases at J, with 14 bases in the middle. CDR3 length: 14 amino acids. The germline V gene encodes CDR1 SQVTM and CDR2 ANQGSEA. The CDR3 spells CSVWAGIAYNEQFF. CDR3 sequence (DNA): TGCAGCGTCTGGGCAGGGATCGCCTACAATGAGCAGTTCTTC.